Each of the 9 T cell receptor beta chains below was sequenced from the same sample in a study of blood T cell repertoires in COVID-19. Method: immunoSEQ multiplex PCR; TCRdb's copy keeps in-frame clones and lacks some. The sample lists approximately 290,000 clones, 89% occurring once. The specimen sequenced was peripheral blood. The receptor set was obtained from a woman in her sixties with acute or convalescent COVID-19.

The CDR3 is CASGDPGTGGNTEAFF. The CDR3 nucleotides read TGTGCTAGTGGGGACCCCGGGACAGGGGGGAACACTGAAGCTTTCTTT. V and J are TRBV12-5 and TRBJ1-1; 11 bases are shared with TRBD1. Germline V CDR1 and CDR2: LGHNT, FRNRAP. CDR3 length equals 16 residues. Germline trimming cut 6 bases from V and 1 base from J; bases unmatched to any gene: 7.

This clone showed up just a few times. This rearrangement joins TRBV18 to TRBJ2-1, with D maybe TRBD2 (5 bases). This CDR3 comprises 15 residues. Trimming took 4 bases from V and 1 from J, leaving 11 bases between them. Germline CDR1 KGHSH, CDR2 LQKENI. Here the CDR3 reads CASSRREASYNEQFF. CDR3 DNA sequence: TGTGCCAGCTCACGTCGGGAAGCATCCTACAATGAGCAGTTCTTC.

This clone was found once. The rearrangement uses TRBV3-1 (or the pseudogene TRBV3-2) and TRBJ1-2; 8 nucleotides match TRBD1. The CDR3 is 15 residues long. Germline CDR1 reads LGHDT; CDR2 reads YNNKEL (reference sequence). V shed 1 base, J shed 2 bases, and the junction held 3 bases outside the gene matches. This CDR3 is CASSQVSGGNYGYTF. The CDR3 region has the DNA TGTGCCAGCAGCCAAGTCTCAGGGGGCAACTATGGCTACACCTTC.

The CDR3 DNA sequence: TGTGCCAGCAGCGGAGAAACTAGCGGGGCCTACAATGAGCAGTTCTTC. This codes for CASSGETSGAYNEQFF. This chain joins TRBV9 and TRBJ2-1; 10 bases fit TRBD2. The germline V gene has CDR1 SGDLS and CDR2 YYNGEE. The CDR3 is 16 amino acids. The ends lost 3 bases at V and 2 bases at J; junction bases unmatched: 5.

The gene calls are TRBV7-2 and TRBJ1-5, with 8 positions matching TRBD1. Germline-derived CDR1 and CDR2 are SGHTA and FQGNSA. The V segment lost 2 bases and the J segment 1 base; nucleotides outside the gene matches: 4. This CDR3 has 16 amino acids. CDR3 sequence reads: CASSLFPGGSNQPQHF. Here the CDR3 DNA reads TGTGCCAGCAGCTTATTTCCAGGGGGCAGCAATCAGCCCCAGCATTTT. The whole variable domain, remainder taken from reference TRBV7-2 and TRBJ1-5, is GAGVSQSPSNKVTEKGKDVELRCDPISGHTALYWYRQSLGQGLEFLIYFQGNSAPDKSGLPSDRFSAERTGGSVSTLTIQRTQQEDSAVYLCASSLFPGGSNQPQHFGDGTRLSIL.

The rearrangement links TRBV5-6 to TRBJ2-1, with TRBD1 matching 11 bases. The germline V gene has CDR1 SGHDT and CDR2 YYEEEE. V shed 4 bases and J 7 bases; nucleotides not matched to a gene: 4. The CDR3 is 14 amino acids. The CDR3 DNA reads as TGTGCCAGCAGCACAGGGACAGGGGGGAATGAGCAGTTCTTC. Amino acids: CASSTGTGGNEQFF.

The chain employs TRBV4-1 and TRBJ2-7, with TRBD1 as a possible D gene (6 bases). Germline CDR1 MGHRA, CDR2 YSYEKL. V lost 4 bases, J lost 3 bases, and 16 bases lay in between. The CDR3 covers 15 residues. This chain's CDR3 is CASSPRDTQIYEQYF. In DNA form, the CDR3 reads TGCGCCAGCAGCCCTAGGGACACACAGATCTACGAGCAGTACTTC.

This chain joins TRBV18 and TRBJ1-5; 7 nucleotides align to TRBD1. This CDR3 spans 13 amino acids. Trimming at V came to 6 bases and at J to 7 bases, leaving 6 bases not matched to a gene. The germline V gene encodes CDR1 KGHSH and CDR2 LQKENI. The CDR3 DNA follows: TGTGCCAGCTCGCCCGACAGGGACCAGCCCCAGCATTTT. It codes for CASSPDRDQPQHF. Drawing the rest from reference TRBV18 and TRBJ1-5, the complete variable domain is NAGVMQNPRHLVRRRGQEARLRCSPMKGHSHVYWYRQLPEEGLKFMVYLQKENIIDESGMPKERFSAEFPKEGPSILRIQQVVRGDSAAYFCASSPDRDQPQHFGDGTRLSIL.

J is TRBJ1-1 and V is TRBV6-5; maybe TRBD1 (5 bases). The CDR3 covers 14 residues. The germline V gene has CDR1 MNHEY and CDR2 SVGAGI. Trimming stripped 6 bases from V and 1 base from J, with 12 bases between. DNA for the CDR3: TGTGCCAGCAGCGACTGGGGGGAGAACACTGAAGCTTTCTTT. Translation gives CASSDWGENTEAFF.